Described below is a single T cell receptor beta chain sequence and its context. TCRdb's copy holds only in-frame clones and misses some; the assay was immunoSEQ multiplex PCR. The sample lists some 3,700 clones, roughly a fifth occurring once. Treatment described: randomized to nivolumab then ipilimumab (arm A) or the reverse (arm B). The record originates from a study of sequential checkpoint blockade in melanoma. Background on the study: DNA from about a hundred pretreatment tumor samples underwent TCRβ immunosequencing.

The CDR3 consists of 14 residues. CDR1 is KGHSH, CDR2 LQKENI, per germline. The V end was cut by 3 bases, the J end by 7 bases, with 15 bases between. The V call is TRBV18, the J call TRBJ1-2, with D hard to call. The receptor was derived from a human patient with melanoma. Some clones in this sample may be carry-over from other donors' samples. The material was tumor tissue (inferred from file names), obtained from a patient given nivolumab and ipilimumab in sequence. CDR3 coding DNA: TGTGCCAGCTCACCGACGGGCGTAGAACCTGGCTACACCTTC. Encoded protein: CASSPTGVEPGYTF.